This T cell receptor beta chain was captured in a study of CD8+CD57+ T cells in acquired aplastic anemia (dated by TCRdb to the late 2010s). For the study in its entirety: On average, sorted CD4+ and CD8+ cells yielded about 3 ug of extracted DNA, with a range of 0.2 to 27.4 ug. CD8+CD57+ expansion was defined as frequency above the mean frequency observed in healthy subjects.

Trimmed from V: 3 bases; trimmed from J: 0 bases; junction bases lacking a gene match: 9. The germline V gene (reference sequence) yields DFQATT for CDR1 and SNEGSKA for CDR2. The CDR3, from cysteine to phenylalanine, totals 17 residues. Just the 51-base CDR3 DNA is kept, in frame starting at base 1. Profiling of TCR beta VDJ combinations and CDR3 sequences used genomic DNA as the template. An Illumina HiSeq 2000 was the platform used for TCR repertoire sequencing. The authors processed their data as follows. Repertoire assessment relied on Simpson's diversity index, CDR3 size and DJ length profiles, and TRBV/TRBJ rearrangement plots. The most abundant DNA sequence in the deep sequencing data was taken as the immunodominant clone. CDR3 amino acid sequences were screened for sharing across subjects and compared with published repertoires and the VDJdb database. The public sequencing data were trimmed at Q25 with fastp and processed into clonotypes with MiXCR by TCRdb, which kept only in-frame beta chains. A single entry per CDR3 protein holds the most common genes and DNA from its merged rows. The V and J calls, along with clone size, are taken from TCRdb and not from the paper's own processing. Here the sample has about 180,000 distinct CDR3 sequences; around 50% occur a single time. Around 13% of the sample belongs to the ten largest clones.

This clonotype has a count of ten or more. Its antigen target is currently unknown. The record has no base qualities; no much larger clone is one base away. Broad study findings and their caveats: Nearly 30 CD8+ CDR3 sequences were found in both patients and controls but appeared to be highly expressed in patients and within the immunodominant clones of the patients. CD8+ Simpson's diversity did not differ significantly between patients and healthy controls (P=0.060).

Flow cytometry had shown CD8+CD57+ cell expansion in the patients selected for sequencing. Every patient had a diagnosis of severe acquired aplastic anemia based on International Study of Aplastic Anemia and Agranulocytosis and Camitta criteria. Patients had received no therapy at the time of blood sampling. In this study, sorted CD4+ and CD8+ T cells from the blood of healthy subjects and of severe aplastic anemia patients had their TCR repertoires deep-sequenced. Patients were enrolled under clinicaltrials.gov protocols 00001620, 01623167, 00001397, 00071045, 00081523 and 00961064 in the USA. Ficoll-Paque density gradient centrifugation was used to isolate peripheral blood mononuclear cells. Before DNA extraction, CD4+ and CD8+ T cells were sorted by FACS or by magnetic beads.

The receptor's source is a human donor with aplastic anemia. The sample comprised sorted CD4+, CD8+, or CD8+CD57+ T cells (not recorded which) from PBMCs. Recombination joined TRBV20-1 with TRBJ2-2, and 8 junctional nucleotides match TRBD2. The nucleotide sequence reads TGCAGTGCTAGGGCCGGGACTAGTGGGGCGAACACCGGGGAGCTGTTTTTT. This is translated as CSARAGTSGANTGELFF.